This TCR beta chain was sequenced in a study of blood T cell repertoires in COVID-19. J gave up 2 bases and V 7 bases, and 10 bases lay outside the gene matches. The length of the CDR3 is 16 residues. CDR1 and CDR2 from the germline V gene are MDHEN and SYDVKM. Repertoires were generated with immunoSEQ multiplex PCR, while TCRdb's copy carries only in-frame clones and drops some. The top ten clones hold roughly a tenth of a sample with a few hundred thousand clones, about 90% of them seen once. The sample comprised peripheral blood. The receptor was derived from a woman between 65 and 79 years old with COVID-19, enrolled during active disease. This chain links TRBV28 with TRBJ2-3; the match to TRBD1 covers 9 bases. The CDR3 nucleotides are TGTGCCAGCAACCAGATGGGACAGGGATACACAGATACGCAGTATTTT. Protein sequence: CASNQMGQGYTDTQYF.